These T cell receptor beta chains were read from a single sample in a study of response to subunit inactivated influenza vaccine. From the RT-PCR reads, TCRdb called clonotypes with MiXCR, one entry per CDR3 protein. The profile shows some 500,000 distinct CDR3 sequences, 25% of them singletons. The specimen was CD4+ T cells sorted from PBMCs, collected roughly 5 days after vaccination. The source is a man aged 50-60 years who received an inactivated influenza vaccine. Each CDR3 is given with its conserved first and last residue. D genes are given only for firm matches. Size is omitted from some rows. Given values are once, few, many or a class for expanded clones.

abundance	v_gene	j_gene	len	d_gene	CDR3aa	CDR3nt
.	TRBV5-1	TRBJ2-2	17	TRBD2	CASSPSGGGSNTGELFF	TGCGCCAGCAGCCCCAGCGGGGGGGGCTCGAACACCGGGGAGCTGTTTTTT
.	TRBV6-1	TRBJ2-7	14	.	CASMVSVIDYEQYF	TGTGCCAGCATGGTCAGTGTCATAGACTACGAGCAGTACTTC
.	TRBV5-5	TRBJ2-3	14	TRBD2	CASSFSGGLDTQYF	TGTGCCAGCAGCTTTAGCGGGGGTCTAGATACGCAGTATTTT
.	TRBV6-2/TRBV6-3	TRBJ2-1	16	.	CASTPPRGGTDNEQFF	TGTGCCAGCACTCCCCCTCGGGGCGGGACAGACAATGAGCAGTTCTTC
.	TRBV7-3	TRBJ2-2	13	.	CASSSRITGELFF	TGTGCCAGCAGCTCCAGGATCACCGGGGAGCTGTTTTTT
few	TRBV29-1	TRBJ2-7	11	.	CSVGEDYEQYF	TGCAGCGTAGGTGAAGACTACGAGCAGTACTTC
.	TRBV6-2/TRBV6-3	TRBJ2-5	13	TRBD2	CAAARTSGTSQYF	TGTGCCGCCGCTCGGACTAGCGGGACGTCCCAGTACTTC
few	TRBV5-1	TRBJ1-6	16	.	CASSLVSVRFNSPLHF	TGCGCCAGCAGCTTGGTGTCGGTCCGGTTCAATTCACCCCTCCACTTT
few	TRBV5-5	TRBJ2-1	16	TRBD2	CASSPWTSGGLGEQFF	TGTGCCAGCAGCCCCTGGACTAGCGGGGGGCTTGGGGAGCAGTTCTTC
.	TRBV7-2	TRBJ2-3	17	TRBD2	CASSLASGTSVSDTQYF	TGTGCCAGCAGCTTAGCTTCGGGGACTAGCGTGTCAGATACGCAGTATTTT
.	TRBV5-5	TRBJ2-2	13	.	CASSPDDAGELFF	TGTGCCAGCAGCCCGGACGATGCCGGGGAGCTGTTTTTT
once	TRBV4-2	TRBJ1-6	13	.	CASSQEHNSPLHF	TGTGCCAGCAGCCAAGAACATAATTCACCCCTCCACTTT
.	TRBV5-1	TRBJ2-7	15	.	CASSFDPGKDYEQYF	TGCGCCAGCAGCTTTGATCCAGGGAAAGACTACGAGCAGTACTTC
.	TRBV12-3/TRBV12-4	TRBJ2-1	15	.	CASSFAPGAYNEQFF	TGTGCCAGCAGCTTCGCCCCGGGGGCTTACAATGAGCAGTTCTTC
few	TRBV18	TRBJ2-1	13	TRBD2	CASSPRRGGEQFF	TGTGCCAGCTCACCAAGACGCGGGGGGGAGCAGTTCTTC
.	TRBV18	TRBJ1-4	15	.	CASSPYTGPNEKLFF	TGTGCCAGCTCACCATACACGGGTCCTAATGAAAAACTGTTTTTT
.	TRBV5-1	TRBJ2-3	16	TRBD2	CASTLLAGVMTDTQYF	TGCGCCAGCACCCTTCTAGCGGGAGTTATGACAGATACGCAGTATTTT
.	TRBV4-1	TRBJ2-7	16	.	CASSQGKSVSSYEQYF	TGCGCCAGCAGCCAAGGTAAATCGGTCAGCTCCTACGAGCAGTACTTC
few	TRBV12-3/TRBV12-4	TRBJ2-3	13	.	CASSSGPSDTQYF	TGTGCCAGCAGCTCGGGACCCTCAGATACGCAGTATTTT
.	TRBV29-1	TRBJ2-1	12	TRBD1	CSGAPDRNEQFF	TGCAGCGGCGCCCCGGACAGGAATGAGCAGTTCTTC
few	TRBV7-9	TRBJ2-2	16	.	CASSLLRAANTGELFF	TGTGCCAGCAGCTTACTACGGGCCGCGAACACCGGGGAGCTGTTTTTT
.	TRBV11-3	TRBJ2-3	16	.	CASSLVSGHGVDTQYF	TGTGCCAGCAGCTTAGTGTCCGGACATGGGGTAGATACGCAGTATTTT
.	TRBV29-1	TRBJ2-5	13	.	CSVGAQGQETQYF	TGCAGCGTGGGGGCTCAAGGGCAAGAGACCCAGTACTTC
few	TRBV20-1	TRBJ2-3	16	TRBD2	CSARTLLAGGTDTQYF	TGCAGTGCTAGGACCCTACTAGCGGGGGGCACAGATACGCAGTATTTT
.	TRBV6-5	TRBJ2-2	15	TRBD1	CASSYPTGVSGELFF	TGTGCCAGCAGTTACCCGACAGGGGTCTCCGGGGAGCTGTTTTTT
once	TRBV5-1	TRBJ2-3	15	.	CASSLVSKIPDTQYF	TGCGCCAGCAGCTTGGTGTCTAAAATCCCAGATACGCAGTATTTT
few	TRBV5-1	TRBJ2-3	16	TRBD1	CASSLNRDRSTDTQYF	TGCGCCAGCAGCTTGAACCGGGACAGGAGCACAGATACGCAGTATTTT
.	TRBV10-3	TRBJ2-2	17	TRBD1	CAISPPGTGGRTGELFF	TGTGCCATCAGCCCTCCCGGGACAGGGGGTCGGACCGGGGAGCTGTTTTTT
.	TRBV7-2	TRBJ2-5	13	.	CASSFSILETQYF	TGTGCCAGCAGCTTTAGTATTTTGGAGACCCAGTACTTC
few	TRBV12-5	TRBJ2-5	13	.	CASGGGTGETQYF	TGTGCTAGTGGTGGCGGGACGGGAGAGACCCAGTACTTC
.	TRBV24-1	TRBJ2-2	13	.	CATSLTNTGELFF	TGTGCCACCAGCCTAACGAACACCGGGGAGCTGTTTTTT
few	TRBV6-2/TRBV6-3	TRBJ2-1	14	.	CASSQLRAAGEQFF	TGTGCCAGCAGTCAGCTTCGGGCGGCTGGAGAGCAGTTCTTC
.	TRBV6-5	TRBJ2-5	11	.	CASSTGMAQYF	TGTGCCAGCAGTACAGGGATGGCCCAGTACTTC
few	TRBV6-6	TRBJ1-4	13	.	CASRGVSGEKLFF	TGTGCCAGCAGGGGCGTTTCCGGTGAAAAACTGTTTTTT
.	TRBV11-2	TRBJ2-7	13	.	CASSIRDMYEQYF	TGTGCCAGCAGCATTCGGGACATGTACGAGCAGTACTTC
.	TRBV24-1	TRBJ2-5	13	.	CATSRDTRETQYF	TGTGCCACCAGCAGGGACACCCGGGAGACCCAGTACTTC
.	TRBV20-1	TRBJ2-3	15	.	CSAPARGLPTDTQYF	TGCAGTGCTCCCGCGCGGGGCCTACCCACAGATACGCAGTATTTT
.	TRBV2	TRBJ2-1	13	TRBD1	CASMSTGSNEQFF	TGTGCCAGCATGTCGACAGGGTCAAATGAGCAGTTCTTC
few	TRBV20-1	TRBJ2-5	13	.	CSPSALGQETQYF	TGCAGTCCTTCGGCTCTAGGCCAAGAGACCCAGTACTTC
few	TRBV20-1	TRBJ2-3	13	.	CSARQGSTDTQYF	TGCAGTGCTAGGCAGGGAAGCACAGATACGCAGTATTTT
.	TRBV20-1	TRBJ2-3	16	TRBD2	CSARDPAGGHTDTQYF	TGCAGTGCTAGAGATCCTGCGGGGGGCCACACAGATACGCAGTATTTT
few	TRBV7-2	TRBJ1-5	15	.	CASSYTGISNQPQHF	TGTGCCAGCAGTTATACGGGAATTAGCAATCAGCCCCAGCATTTT
.	TRBV12-3/TRBV12-4	TRBJ1-1	12	.	CASSFPLGEAFF	TGTGCCAGCAGTTTTCCCCTGGGAGAAGCTTTCTTT
few	TRBV6-1	TRBJ2-2	14	.	CASNKAGSTGELFF	TGTGCCAGCAATAAAGCAGGGTCCACCGGGGAGCTGTTTTTT
.	TRBV23-1	TRBJ2-7	15	.	CASSQRRDITYEQYF	TGCGCCAGCAGTCAGAGGCGGGACATTACCTACGAGCAGTACTTC
.	TRBV7-2	TRBJ2-2	17	TRBD1	CASSLQGAGGSGGELFF	TGTGCCAGCAGCCTCCAGGGGGCAGGGGGCTCTGGCGGGGAGCTGTTTTTT
.	TRBV28	TRBJ2-3	15	TRBD1	CASSSPGQGLDTQYF	TGTGCCAGCAGTTCACCGGGACAGGGGTTGGATACGCAGTATTTT
few	TRBV7-2	TRBJ2-7	14	.	CASSLPGLSYEQYF	TGTGCCAGCAGCTTACCAGGACTATCCTACGAGCAGTACTTC
.	TRBV28	TRBJ1-2	14	.	CASSSSDTNYGYTF	TGTGCCAGCAGTTCCTCCGACACTAACTATGGCTACACCTTC
.	TRBV28	TRBJ1-5	19	.	CASSFKLGNRDGPNQPQHF	TGTGCCAGCAGTTTCAAATTAGGCAACCGGGACGGCCCTAATCAGCCCCAGCATTTT
.	TRBV11-2	TRBJ2-7	15	TRBD1	CASSLDQVGQAMQYF	TGTGCCAGCAGCTTAGATCAAGTAGGACAGGCTATGCAGTACTTC
many	TRBV10-3	TRBJ2-7	14	.	CAISESNHNYEQYF	TGTGCCATCAGTGAGTCAAACCATAACTACGAGCAGTACTTC
.	TRBV14	TRBJ2-1	16	TRBD2	CASSPLTSGSYNEQFF	TGTGCCAGCAGCCCCCTGACTAGCGGGTCCTACAATGAGCAGTTCTTC
.	TRBV12-3/TRBV12-4	TRBJ1-1	13	.	CASMGGARTEAFF	TGTGCCAGCATGGGGGGCGCAAGAACTGAAGCTTTCTTT
many	TRBV4-3	TRBJ2-7	15	TRBD1	CASSQDRTGSYEQYF	TGCGCCAGCAGCCAGGACAGGACAGGATCCTACGAGCAGTACTTC
.	TRBV5-1	TRBJ2-1	17	TRBD2	CASSPTSGRASYNEQFF	TGCGCCAGCAGCCCGACTAGCGGGAGGGCCTCCTACAATGAGCAGTTCTTC